Following are 11 T cell receptor beta chains from one sample sequenced in a study of T cell responses to AZD1222 COVID-19 vaccine (dated by TCRdb to the early 2020s). The protocol used for the library was the immunoSEQ multiplex PCR assay. As stored in TCRdb, this immuneACCESS dataset retains in-frame rearrangements with V and J assigned. A fraction of the clones does not appear; measured against another copy, unresolved V genes explain less than half of the discrepancy, and the remainder lacks a known reason. The sample table shows 80,000 or so clones, and 65% to 85% are seen once. The top ten hold 2.5% to 3% of the sample. Per the publication, the time point label means: baseline before first vaccination. The specimen was peripheral blood, collected on day 0 of AZD1222 vaccination. Source of these receptors: an adult in good health.

The chain uses TRBV5-4 and TRBJ2-5; TRBD2 matches 8 bases. CDR3 length equals 15 residues. The V gene's germline CDR1 is SGHNT and CDR2 YYREEE (reference sequence). Trimming cost V 0 bases and J 5 bases; bases outside gene matches: 6. The CDR3: CASSLAGGRRETQYF. The CDR3 bases are TGTGCCAGCAGCTTGGCGGGGGGGAGACGTGAGACCCAGTACTTC.

The rearrangement uses TRBV5-1 and TRBJ2-3, with 14 bases identical to TRBD2. Germline CDR1 reads SGHRS; CDR2 reads YFSETQ. The length of the CDR3 is 20 residues. V was clipped by 4 bases and J by 0 bases; unmatched bases: 13. The CDR3 reads CASSSRLAGGIITSTDTQYF. The CDR3, as DNA: TGCGCCAGCAGCAGCAGACTAGCGGGAGGGATAATTACTAGCACAGATACGCAGTATTTT.

This chain connects TRBV19 to TRBJ1-4; D remains ambiguous. CDR1 and CDR2 (germline): LNHDA, SQIVND (reference sequence). V was trimmed by 4 bases and J by 5 bases, leaving 14 bases between them. CDR3 length: 15 amino acids. CDR3 region: CASSTSKNENEKLFF. CDR3 DNA sequence: TGTGCCAGTAGTACGTCTAAGAACGAGAATGAAAAACTGTTTTTT.

The chain recombines TRBV30 with TRBJ1-6; 7 positions agree with TRBD1. Unmatched junction bases numbered 2, after V lost 2 bases and J lost 7 bases. CDR1 and CDR2 from the germline V gene are GTSNPN and SVGIG (reference sequence). The CDR3 covers 13 residues. DNA of the CDR3: TGTGCCTGGAGTCCGACAGGGAATTCACCCCTCCACTTT. This encodes CAWSPTGNSPLHF.

This rearrangement joins TRBV11-2 to TRBJ1-5; TRBD1 aligns across 11 bases. Trimming at V came to 1 base and at J to 5 bases, leaving 7 bases not matched to a gene. Germline-derived CDR1 and CDR2 are SGHAT and FQNNGV. There are 17 residues in the CDR3. The CDR3 sequence is CASSLGVGTGGDQPQHF. CDR3 nucleotide sequence: TGTGCCAGCAGCTTAGGCGTAGGGACAGGGGGGGATCAGCCCCAGCATTTT.

The chain uses TRBV18 and TRBJ2-7; possible D gene TRBD2, 5 bases. Trimming cost V 3 bases and J 7 bases, with 10 bases left between them. The CDR3 runs 12 residues. Per the germline V gene, CDR1 is KGHSH and CDR2 is LQKENI. The CDR3 reads CASSPERGEQYF. Here the CDR3 DNA reads TGTGCCAGCTCACCTGAGCGAGGGGAGCAGTACTTC. Full variable domain (rest looked up from reference TRBV18 and TRBJ2-7): NAGVMQNPRHLVRRRGQEARLRCSPMKGHSHVYWYRQLPEEGLKFMVYLQKENIIDESGMPKERFSAEFPKEGPSILRIQQVVRGDSAAYFCASSPERGEQYFGPGTRLTVT.

V and J are TRBV12-3 or TRBV12-4 and TRBJ2-7; D remains ambiguous. V lost 4 bases and J lost 8, with 15 bases in between. The CDR3 sequence is 13 residues long. The CDR3 sequence is CASSWALSRQQYF. DNA of the CDR3: TGTGCCAGCAGTTGGGCCCTGTCGCGACAGCAGTACTTC.

DNA of the CDR3: TGTGCCAGCAGCTTCTCGGGCGCCTTAAGGGAAAAACTGTTTTTT. This encodes CASSFSGALREKLFF. The chain links TRBV5-6 to TRBJ1-4; D ambiguous. Germline V lookup: CDR1 SGHDT, CDR2 YYEEEE. The CDR3 has 15 amino acids. The germline V and J ends were trimmed by 2 bases and 8 bases, with 16 bases remaining between them. The full variable domain, rest sourced from reference TRBV5-6 and TRBJ1-4, is DAGVTQSPTHLIKTRGQQVTLRCSPKSGHDTVSWYQQALGQGPQFIFQYYEEEERQRGNFPDRFSGHQFPNYSSELNVNALLLGDSALYLCASSFSGALREKLFFGSGTQLSVL.

V and J are TRBV10-3 and TRBJ2-2; no firm D call. The V gene lost 0 bases and the J gene lost 6 bases, with 8 bases spanning the gap. Germline CDR1 is ENHRY and CDR2 is SYGVKD. This CDR3 has 14 residues. The CDR3 protein is CAISESAVPGELFF. The CDR3 region has the DNA TGTGCCATCAGTGAGTCAGCAGTCCCCGGGGAGCTGTTTTTT.

This clone came up a few times. The chain recombines TRBV3-1 (or the pseudogene TRBV3-2) with TRBJ1-6; D ambiguous. The CDR3 runs to 15 residues. V lost 3 bases, J lost 2 bases, and 8 bases lay in between. Germline V gives CDR1 LGHDT, CDR2 YNNKEL (reference sequence). The CDR3, as DNA: TGTGCCAGCAGCCAGGGGTATGCCTATAATTCACCCCTCCACTTT. Translation: CASSQGYAYNSPLHF.

V usage is TRBV2 and J usage is TRBJ2-3, with 7 bases that match TRBD1. The CDR3 runs 15 residues. The J segment lost 0 bases and the V segment lost 8 bases, leaving 8 bases of the junction unmatched. CDR1 and CDR2 from the germline V gene are SNHLY and FYNNEI. CDR3: CASRRGPSSTDTQYF. In nucleotides, the CDR3 is TGTGCCAGCCGAAGGGGGCCCTCTAGCACAGATACGCAGTATTTT.